These 13 T cell receptor beta chains were sequenced from one sample in a study of T cells in Graves' hyperthyroidism and ophthalmopathy. RNA transcripts gave rise to amplified TCR beta CDR3 regions. The study used the HTBI primer set for a first-round RT-PCR of the TCR CDR3. From the multiplex PCR reads, TCRdb called clonotypes with MiXCR, one entry per CDR3 protein. Seen here are over 700,000 distinct CDR3 sequences, around a sixth observed once, and the top ten hold 16%. The source material was blood. Receptors were obtained from a woman in her fifties or sixties with Graves' hyperthyroidism that later progressed to Graves' ophthalmopathy.

This clonotype turned up a few times. V usage is TRBV20-1 and J usage is TRBJ2-7; no reliable D call. CDR3 size: 10 residues. V gave up 3 bases and J gave up 3 bases, with 3 bases separating them. Germline V gene sequence: CDR1 DFQATT, CDR2 SNEGSKA (reference sequence). CDR3 bases: TGCAGTGCTAGTTTCTACGAGCAGTACTTC. Translating gives CSASFYEQYF.

This clonotype was counted a few times. Written as DNA, the CDR3 is TGTGCCACCGATACTGTGCAGGGGGCAGGGGGGGAGCTGTTTTTT. Translating gives CATDTVQGAGGELFF. The chain joins TRBV6-5 to TRBJ2-2; 8 positions match TRBD1. Unmatched junction bases numbered 15, after V lost 10 bases and J lost 8 bases. This CDR3 comprises 15 residues. Germline CDR1 reads MNHEY; CDR2 reads SVGAGI.

V and J are TRBV28 and TRBJ1-5; D call uncertain. The CDR3 is made up of 14 amino acids. The V and J ends lost 7 bases and 7 bases respectively, with 17 bases between them. Germline V gene lookup returns CDR1 MDHEN and CDR2 SYDVKM. This CDR3 is CASNAAGGGQPQHF. CDR3 sequence (DNA): TGTGCCAGCAACGCGGCGGGAGGAGGCCAGCCCCAGCATTTT.

This clonotype showed up many times. This chain joins TRBV30 and TRBJ1-4; D is uncertain. This CDR3 has 15 residues. V was trimmed by 8 bases and J by 0 bases, leaving 16 bases between them. Germline values: CDR1 GTSNPN, CDR2 SVGIG (reference sequence). CDR3 region: CAGWTQSATNEKLFF. CDR3 DNA: TGTGCCGGGTGGACTCAAAGTGCAACTAATGAAAAACTGTTTTTT.

This clonotype appeared a few times. The J gene is TRBJ1-1, the V gene TRBV29-1; TRBD1 matches 9 bases. This CDR3 has 14 residues. V gave up 7 bases and J gave up 5 bases; unmatched junction bases: 11. The germline gives CDR1 SQVTM, CDR2 ANQGSEA. The CDR3 bases are TGCAGCGCCGGGACAGGGATGGGTGAGACTGAAGCTTTCTTT. Encoded protein: CSAGTGMGETEAFF. Complete variable domain (other parts from reference TRBV29-1 and TRBJ1-1): SAVISQKPSRDICQRGTSLTIQCQVDSQVTMMFWYRQQPGQSLTLIATANQGSEATYESGFVIDKFPISRPNLTFSTLTVSNMSPEDSSIYLCSAGTGMGETEAFFGQGTRLTVV.

This clonotype was picked up many times. The chain is built from TRBV3-1 and TRBJ2-3, with 9 positions matching TRBD2. CDR1 is LGHDT, CDR2 YNNKEL, per germline (reference sequence). This CDR3 has 15 amino acids. The V gene end was trimmed by 4 bases and the J gene end by 4 bases; junction bases not matched to a gene: 6. CDR3 amino acids: CASSPRGGAPDTQYF. The CDR3 DNA follows: TGTGCCAGCAGCCCCCGCGGGGGGGCTCCAGATACGCAGTATTTT.

The chain carries TRBV27 and TRBJ2-1; a possible D gene is TRBD2 (6 bases). The CDR3 has 16 amino acids. CDR1 and CDR2 (germline): MNHEY, SMNVEV (reference sequence). The V end lost 6 bases, the J end lost 4 bases, and 19 bases lay between the germline ends. DNA of the CDR3: TGTGCCAGCAGCCCTGAGAAGGGCGGGGCGTACAATGAGCAGTTCTTC. Its protein product is CASSPEKGGAYNEQFF.

At least ten counts were recorded for this clonotype. The J gene is TRBJ2-5, the V gene TRBV20-1; TRBD2 agrees at 9 bases. The CDR3 contains 15 residues. V was clipped by 1 base and J by 1 base; unmatched bases: 4. Germline V gene lookup returns CDR1 DFQATT and CDR2 SNEGSKA (reference sequence). Written as DNA, the CDR3 is TGCAGTGCTAGAGCCCTAGCGGGGTTCCAAGAGACCCAGTACTTC. It is translated as CSARALAGFQETQYF.

This clonotype was seen repeatedly, ten times or more. This sequence joins TRBV20-1 and TRBJ2-7; 10 nucleotides match TRBD2. Germline V gene data show CDR1 as DFQATT and CDR2 as SNEGSKA (reference sequence). V shed 1 base and J 2 bases; nucleotides not matched to a gene: 2. This CDR3 is 14 amino acids long. The CDR3 DNA sequence: TGCAGTGCTAGAGCCGGGACTAGCGCCTACGAGCAGTACTTC. The encoded protein is CSARAGTSAYEQYF.

The table lists this clonotype with many counts. This chain uses TRBV2 with TRBJ1-2, with 7 bases aligning to TRBD1. CDR1 and CDR2 (germline): SNHLY, FYNNEI. V lost 2 bases and J lost 3; bases outside the gene matches: 3. The CDR3 length is 14 residues. The CDR3 spells CASSERGTDYGYTF. The CDR3 DNA follows: TGTGCCAGCAGTGAAAGGGGGACAGACTATGGCTACACCTTC.

The chain has TRBV18 and TRBJ2-2, with a tentative D call TRBD1 (6 bases). The length of the CDR3 is 17 residues. Trimming cost V 1 base and J 0 bases, with 12 bases left between them. Germline V gives CDR1 KGHSH, CDR2 LQKENI. The CDR3 spells CASSPQPGHTNTGELFF. DNA for the CDR3: TGTGCCAGCTCACCACAGCCGGGACATACGAACACCGGGGAGCTGTTTTTT.

V is TRBV6-1 and J is TRBJ1-2; D remains ambiguous. Germline V CDR1 and CDR2: MNHNS, SASEGT. This CDR3 region has 13 residues. The V end was cut by 2 bases, the J end by 0 bases, with 4 bases between. CDR3 amino acids: CASSEQTNYGYTF. CDR3 DNA sequence: TGTGCCAGCAGTGAACAGACTAACTATGGCTACACCTTC.

Many counts were recorded for this clonotype. J is TRBJ1-4 and V is TRBV5-1; D gene uncertain. CDR1 and CDR2 from the germline V gene are SGHRS and YFSETQ. Trimming left V 4 bases short and J 0 bases short, with 10 bases between. The CDR3 loop spans 15 amino acids. The chain's CDR3 is CASSRGRATNEKLFF. The CDR3 DNA is TGCGCCAGCAGCCGCGGGAGAGCAACTAATGAAAAACTGTTTTTT.